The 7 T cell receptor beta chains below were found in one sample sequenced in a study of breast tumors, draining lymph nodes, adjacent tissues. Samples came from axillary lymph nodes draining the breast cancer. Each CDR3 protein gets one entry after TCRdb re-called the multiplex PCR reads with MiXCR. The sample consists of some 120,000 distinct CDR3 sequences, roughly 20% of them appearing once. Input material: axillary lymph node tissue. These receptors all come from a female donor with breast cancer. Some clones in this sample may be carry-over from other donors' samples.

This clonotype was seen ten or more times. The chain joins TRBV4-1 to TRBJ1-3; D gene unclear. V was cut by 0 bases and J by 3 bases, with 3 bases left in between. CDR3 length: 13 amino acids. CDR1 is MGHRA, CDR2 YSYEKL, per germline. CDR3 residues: CASSQDIGNTIYF. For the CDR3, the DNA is TGCGCCAGCAGCCAAGATATTGGAAACACCATATATTTT.

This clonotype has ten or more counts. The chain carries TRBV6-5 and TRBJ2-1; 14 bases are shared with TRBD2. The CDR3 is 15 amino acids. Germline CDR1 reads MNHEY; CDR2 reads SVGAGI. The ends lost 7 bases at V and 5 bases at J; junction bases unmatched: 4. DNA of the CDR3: TGTGCCAGCAAGGTGGGACTAGCGGGGGACAATGAGCAGTTCTTC. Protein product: CASKVGLAGDNEQFF.

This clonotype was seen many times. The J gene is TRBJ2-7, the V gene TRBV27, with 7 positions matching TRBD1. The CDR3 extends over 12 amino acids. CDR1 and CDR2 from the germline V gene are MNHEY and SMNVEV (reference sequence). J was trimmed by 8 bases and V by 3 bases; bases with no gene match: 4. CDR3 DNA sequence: TGTGCCAGCAGTTTTTCGACAGGGAAGCAGTACTTC. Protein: CASSFSTGKQYF.

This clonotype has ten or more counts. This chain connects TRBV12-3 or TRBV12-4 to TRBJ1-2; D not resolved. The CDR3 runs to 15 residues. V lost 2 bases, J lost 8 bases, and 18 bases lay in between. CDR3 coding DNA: TGTGCCAGCAGTTTATGGTTGACGAAGGGCCACGGCTACACCTTC. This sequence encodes CASSLWLTKGHGYTF.

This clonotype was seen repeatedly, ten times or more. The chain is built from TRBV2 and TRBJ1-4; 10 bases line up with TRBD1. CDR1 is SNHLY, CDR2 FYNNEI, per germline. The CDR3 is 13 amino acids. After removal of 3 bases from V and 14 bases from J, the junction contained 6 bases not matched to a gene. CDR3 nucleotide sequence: TGTGCCAGCAGTGAGACAGGGGGCGAGATTCTGTTTTTT. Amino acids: CASSETGGEILFF.

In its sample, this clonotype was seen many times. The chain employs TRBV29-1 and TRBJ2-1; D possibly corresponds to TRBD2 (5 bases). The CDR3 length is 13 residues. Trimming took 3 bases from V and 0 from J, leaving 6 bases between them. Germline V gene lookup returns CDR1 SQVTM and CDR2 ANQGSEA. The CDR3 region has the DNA TGCAGCGTTGATGGGAGCTCCTACAATGAGCAGTTCTTC. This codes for CSVDGSSYNEQFF.

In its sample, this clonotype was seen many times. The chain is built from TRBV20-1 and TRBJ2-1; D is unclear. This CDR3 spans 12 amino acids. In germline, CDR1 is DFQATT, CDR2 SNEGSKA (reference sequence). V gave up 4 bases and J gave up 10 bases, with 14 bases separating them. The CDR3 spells CSAKDGLREQFF. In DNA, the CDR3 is TGCAGTGCTAAGGACGGTTTAAGGGAGCAGTTCTTC.